These 14 T cell receptor beta chains were sequenced from one sample in a study of identical twins. TCRdb re-called the 5' RACE reads with MiXCR, one entry per CDR3 protein. This table has some 460,000 distinct CDR3 sequences, approximately 14% appearing once. Another study also made use of these data, one on yellow fever vaccine responses in identical twins.

Sequencing input: CD4+ T cells sorted from blood. The receptors here all came from a woman aged 18-29 years in good health.

The chain joins TRBV9 to TRBJ2-3; 14 positions agree with TRBD2. Germline assignment: CDR1 SGDLS and CDR2 YYNGEE. V lost 4 bases, J lost 3 bases, and 13 bases stayed unmatched. The CDR3 covers 19 residues. The CDR3: CASSNQGLAGGPRTDTQYF. The CDR3 DNA is TGTGCCAGCAGCAACCAAGGACTAGCGGGGGGACCCCGTACAGATACGCAGTATTTT. Supplemented by reference TRBV9 and TRBJ2-3, the full variable domain reads DSGVTQTPKHLITATGQRVTLRCSPRSGDLSVYWYQQSLDQGLQFLIQYYNGEERAKGNILERFSAQQFPDLHSELNLSSLELGDSALYFCASSNQGLAGGPRTDTQYFGPGTRLTVL.

Many counts were recorded for this clonotype. V is TRBV5-1 and J is TRBJ2-2, with D maybe TRBD2 (6 bases). CDR3 length equals 16 residues. Trimming took off 6 bases at V and 0 bases at J, with 15 bases between the two ends. Per the germline V gene, CDR1 is SGHRS and CDR2 is YFSETQ. The CDR3 here is CASNGGRTANTGELFF. The CDR3 DNA reads as TGCGCCAGCAACGGGGGAAGGACCGCGAACACCGGGGAGCTGTTTTTT.

The rearrangement joins TRBV5-1 to TRBJ2-5; D call uncertain. V was cut by 5 bases and J by 0 bases, with 11 bases left in between. The CDR3 spans 14 residues. Germline V gene data show CDR1 as SGHRS and CDR2 as YFSETQ. The CDR3, as DNA: TGCGCCAGCAGTCAAGGGCCCTACCAAGAGACCCAGTACTTC. This codes for CASSQGPYQETQYF.

This sequence joins TRBV5-5 and TRBJ2-3, with D uncertain. Germline loops: CDR1 SGHKS, CDR2 YYEKEE (reference sequence). CDR3 size: 14 residues. Trimming removed 2 bases at V and 6 bases at J, with 13 bases between. The CDR3 is CASSFRNPSDTQYF. The CDR3 DNA follows: TGTGCCAGCAGCTTTCGTAACCCGAGTGATACGCAGTATTTT.

This clonotype is a singleton in its sample. This chain joins TRBV5-5 and TRBJ2-5; no clear D gene. V was trimmed by 0 bases and J by 4 bases, leaving 13 bases between them. Germline V CDR1 and CDR2: SGHKS, YYEKEE (reference sequence). CDR3 size: 15 residues. CDR3 sequence (DNA): TGTGCCAGCAGCTTGGAGGCCAGCCAAAGAGAGACCCAGTACTTC. Translation gives CASSLEASQRETQYF.

This clonotype was seen a few times. V is TRBV5-1 and J is TRBJ2-5; the match to TRBD2 covers 10 bases. Germline V lookup: CDR1 SGHRS, CDR2 YFSETQ. This CDR3 is 15 amino acids long. With 1 base clipped from V and 5 bases from J, the junction kept 5 bases outside the gene matches. CDR3 in amino acids: CASSLIASGGETQYF. As DNA, the CDR3 is TGCGCCAGCAGCTTGATCGCTAGCGGGGGTGAGACCCAGTACTTC.

This clonotype was found a few times. V usage is TRBV5-1 and J usage is TRBJ2-4; TRBD2 matches at 9 bases. The V segment lost 0 bases and the J segment 8 bases; nucleotides outside the gene matches: 9. Germline V CDR1 and CDR2: SGHRS, YFSETQ. The length of the CDR3 is 16 residues. The CDR3 region is CASSLGTSENLYIQYF. CDR3 nucleotide sequence: TGCGCCAGCAGCTTGGGGACTAGCGAAAACTTATACATTCAGTACTTC.

This clonotype appeared a few times. The chain uses TRBV3-1 and TRBJ1-5; tentatively, D is TRBD1 (5 bases). The germline V and J ends were trimmed by 2 bases and 4 bases, with 12 bases remaining between them. This CDR3 spans 15 amino acids. Looked up from germline, CDR1 is LGHDT and CDR2 is YNNKEL (reference sequence). CDR3 coding DNA: TGTGCCAGCAGCCAACGGGGGAGAGATAATCAGCCCCAGCATTTT. Its protein product is CASSQRGRDNQPQHF.

This clonotype was seen a handful of times. The chain combines TRBV27 with TRBJ2-7; TRBD2 aligns across 9 bases. V was clipped by 0 bases and J by 3 bases; unmatched bases: 3. Germline CDR1 is MNHEY and CDR2 is SMNVEV (reference sequence). This CDR3 has 15 residues. The chain's CDR3 is CASSLSGSGSYEQYF. CDR3 nucleotides: TGTGCCAGCAGTTTATCTGGTAGCGGGAGCTACGAGCAGTACTTC.

In this sample, this clonotype turned up a few times. This rearrangement joins TRBV12-3 or TRBV12-4 to TRBJ2-1; 9 bases agree with TRBD2. Losses at the gene ends were 6 bases for V and 6 bases for J; bases not matched to a gene: 9. CDR3 length: 15 residues. The CDR3, as DNA: TGTGCCAGCAGCCCCGGGGGTAGCGGGAGCAATGAGCAGTTCTTC. Its protein is CASSPGGSGSNEQFF.

The chain combines TRBV24-1 with TRBJ2-5, with TRBD2 matching 11 bases. The CDR3 sequence is 17 residues long. V lost 5 bases, J lost 5 bases, and 12 bases stayed unmatched. The V gene's germline CDR1 is KGHDR and CDR2 SFDVKD. The chain's CDR3 is CATSVGTSGYGSETQYF. For the CDR3, the DNA is TGTGCCACCAGTGTTGGGACTAGCGGCTATGGGTCGGAGACCCAGTACTTC.

This clonotype was seen more than once but under ten times. The chain uses TRBV20-1 and TRBJ2-4; 8 bases map to TRBD1. CDR1 and CDR2 from the germline V gene are DFQATT and SNEGSKA (reference sequence). There are 13 residues in the CDR3. CDR3 DNA: TGCAGCTTTCCCGACAGGGGCTGGGACATTCAGTACTTC. Residues: CSFPDRGWDIQYF.

Note on this clonotype: A read error may produce the germline difference seen at one junction end. The gene calls are TRBV6-1 and TRBJ1-6, with D uncertain. Germline values: CDR1 MNHNS, CDR2 SASEGT. This CDR3 region has 15 residues. As DNA, the CDR3 is TGTGCCAGCAGAGAAGGAGCCATTTATAATTCACCCCTCCACTTT. Protein product: CASREGAIYNSPLHF.

There are a few counts of this clonotype. The chain combines TRBV11-2 with TRBJ2-7; unclear D gene. The CDR3 runs 13 residues. In germline, CDR1 is SGHAT, CDR2 FQNNGV. Between the trimmed V and J ends, which lost 2 bases and 7 bases, there was a span of 12 bases. The CDR3 here is CASSLSAAGEQYF. As DNA, the CDR3 is TGTGCCAGCAGCTTATCTGCGGCTGGGGAGCAGTACTTC. Full variable domain (outside the CDR3, taken from reference TRBV11-2 and TRBJ2-7): EAGVAQSPRYKIIEKRQSVAFWCNPISGHATLYWYQQILGQGPKLLIQFQNNGVVDDSQLPKDRFSAERLKGVDSTLKIQPAKLEDSAVYLCASSLSAAGEQYFGPGTRLTVT.